This TCR beta chain was profiled in a study of shared T cell receptors in the human thymus. TCRdb's table, derived via immunoSEQ multiplex PCR, lists solely in-frame clones and lacks some. Of some 720,000 clones in the sample, over 75% were seen once. Trimming stripped 4 bases from V and 0 bases from J, with 7 bases between. Germline loops: CDR1 MNHEY, CDR2 SMNVEV (reference sequence). CDR3 length: 15 residues. This sample was also put to use in a study of human thymus T cells. This second report adds: Each of the donors was a healthy Finnish infant who was undergoing open corrective cardiac surgery for congenital heart defects. Thymic resections from corrective heart surgery supplied the tissue. Related work found strong thymic repertoire overlap between unrelated individuals.

The chain couples TRBV27 to TRBJ2-6; D call uncertain. This clonotype was sampled from a boy younger than two with a congenital heart defect. Sequencing was performed on thymocytes. CDR3 nucleotides: TGTGCCAGCAGTTCCCCGGGCTCTGGGGCCAACGTCCTGACTTTC. Its translation: CASSSPGSGANVLTF.